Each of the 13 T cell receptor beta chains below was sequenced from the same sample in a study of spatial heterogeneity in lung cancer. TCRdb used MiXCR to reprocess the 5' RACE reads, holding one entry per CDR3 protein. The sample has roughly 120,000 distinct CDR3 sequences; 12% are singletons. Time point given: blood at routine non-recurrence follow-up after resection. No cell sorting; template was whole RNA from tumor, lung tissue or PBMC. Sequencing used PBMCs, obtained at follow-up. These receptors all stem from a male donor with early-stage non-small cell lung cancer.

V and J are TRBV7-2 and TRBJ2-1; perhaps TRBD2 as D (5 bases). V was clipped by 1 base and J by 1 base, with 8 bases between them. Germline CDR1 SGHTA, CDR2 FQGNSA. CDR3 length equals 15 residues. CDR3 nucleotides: TGTGCCAGCAGCTTAGAAACGGGATCCTACAATGAGCAGTTCTTC. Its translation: CASSLETGSYNEQFF.

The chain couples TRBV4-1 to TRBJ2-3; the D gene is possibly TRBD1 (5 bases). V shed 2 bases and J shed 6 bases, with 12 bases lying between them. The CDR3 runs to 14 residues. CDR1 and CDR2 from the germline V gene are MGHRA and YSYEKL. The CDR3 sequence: CASSQQGMEDTQYF. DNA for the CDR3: TGCGCCAGCAGCCAACAGGGTATGGAGGATACGCAGTATTTT.

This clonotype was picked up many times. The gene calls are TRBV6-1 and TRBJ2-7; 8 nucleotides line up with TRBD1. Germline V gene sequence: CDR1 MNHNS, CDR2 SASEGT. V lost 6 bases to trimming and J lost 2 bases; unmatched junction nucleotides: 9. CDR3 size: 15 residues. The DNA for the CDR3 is TGTGCCAGCAGCCTAGGGACAGGAGGACCCTACGAGCAGTACTTC. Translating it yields CASSLGTGGPYEQYF.

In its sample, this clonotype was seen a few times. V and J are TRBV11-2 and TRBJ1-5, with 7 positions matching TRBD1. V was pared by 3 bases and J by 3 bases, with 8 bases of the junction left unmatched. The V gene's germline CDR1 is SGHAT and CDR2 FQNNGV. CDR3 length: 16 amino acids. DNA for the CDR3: TGTGCCAGCAGCTTGGTCAGGGGGAGGGTCAATCAGCCCCAGCATTTT. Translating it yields CASSLVRGRVNQPQHF.

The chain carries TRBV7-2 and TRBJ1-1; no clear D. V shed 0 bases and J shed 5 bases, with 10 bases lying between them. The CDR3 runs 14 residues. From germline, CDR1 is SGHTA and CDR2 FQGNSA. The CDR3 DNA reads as TGTGCCAGCAGCTTAGCGGGCAGGCCGACTGAAGCTTTCTTT. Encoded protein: CASSLAGRPTEAFF.

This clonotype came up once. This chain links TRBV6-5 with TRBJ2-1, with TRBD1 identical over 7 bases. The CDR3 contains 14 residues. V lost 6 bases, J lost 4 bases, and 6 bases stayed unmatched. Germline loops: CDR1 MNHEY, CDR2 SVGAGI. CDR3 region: CASRTGIGYNEQFF. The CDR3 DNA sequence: TGTGCCAGCAGGACAGGGATCGGATACAATGAGCAGTTCTTC.

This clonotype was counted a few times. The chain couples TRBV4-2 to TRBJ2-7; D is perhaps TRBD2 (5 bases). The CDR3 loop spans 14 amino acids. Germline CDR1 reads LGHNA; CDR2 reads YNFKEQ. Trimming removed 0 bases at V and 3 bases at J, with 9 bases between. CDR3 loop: CASSQDLRVYEQYF. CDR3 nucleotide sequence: TGTGCCAGCAGCCAAGACTTGAGGGTCTACGAGCAGTACTTC.

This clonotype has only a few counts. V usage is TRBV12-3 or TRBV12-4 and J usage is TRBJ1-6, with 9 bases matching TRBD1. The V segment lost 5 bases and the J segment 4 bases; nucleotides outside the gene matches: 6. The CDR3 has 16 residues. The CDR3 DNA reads TGTGCCAGCAGTGCACGACAGGGGGTGTATAATTCACCCCTCCACTTT. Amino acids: CASSARQGVYNSPLHF.

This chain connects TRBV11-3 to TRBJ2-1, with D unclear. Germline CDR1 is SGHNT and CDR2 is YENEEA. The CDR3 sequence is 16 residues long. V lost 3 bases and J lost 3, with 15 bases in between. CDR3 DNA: TGTGCCAGCAGCTTTATTTCGACGATACACTACAATGAGCAGTTCTTC. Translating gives CASSFISTIHYNEQFF.

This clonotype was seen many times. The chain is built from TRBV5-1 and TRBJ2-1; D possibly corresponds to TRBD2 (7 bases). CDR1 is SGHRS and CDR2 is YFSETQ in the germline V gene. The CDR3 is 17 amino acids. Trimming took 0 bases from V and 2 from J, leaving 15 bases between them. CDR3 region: CASSLERGGQTYNEQFF. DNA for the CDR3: TGCGCCAGCAGCTTGGAAAGGGGGGGCCAGACCTACAATGAGCAGTTCTTC.

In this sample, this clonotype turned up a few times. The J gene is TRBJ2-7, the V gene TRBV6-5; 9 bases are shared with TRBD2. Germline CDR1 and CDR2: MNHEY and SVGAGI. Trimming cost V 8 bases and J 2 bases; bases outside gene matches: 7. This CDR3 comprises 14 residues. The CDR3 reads CASVHSGGTYEQYF. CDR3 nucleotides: TGTGCCAGCGTGCACAGCGGGGGGACCTACGAGCAGTACTTC.

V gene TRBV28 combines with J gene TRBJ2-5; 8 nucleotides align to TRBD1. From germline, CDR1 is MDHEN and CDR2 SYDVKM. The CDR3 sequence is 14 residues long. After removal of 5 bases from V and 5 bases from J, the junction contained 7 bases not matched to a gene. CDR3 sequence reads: CASSRRGPGETQYF. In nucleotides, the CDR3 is TGTGCCAGCAGTCGCAGGGGGCCTGGGGAGACCCAGTACTTC.

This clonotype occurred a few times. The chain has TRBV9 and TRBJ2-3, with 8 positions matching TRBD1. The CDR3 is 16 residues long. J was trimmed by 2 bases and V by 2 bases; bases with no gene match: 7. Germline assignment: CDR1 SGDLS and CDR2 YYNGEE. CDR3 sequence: CASSVGQGDYTDTQYF. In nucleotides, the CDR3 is TGTGCCAGCAGCGTTGGACAGGGAGACTACACAGATACGCAGTATTTT.